The 7 T cell receptor beta chains below were found in one sample sequenced in a study of Graves' ophthalmopathy and Graves' hyperthyroidism. For repertoire sequencing, the TCR beta CDR3 regions were amplified from RNA transcripts. Second-round multiplex PCR came after first-round RT-PCR with HTBI primers. Each CDR3 protein is one row after TCRdb ran MiXCR on the multiplex PCR reads. The sample records 660,000 or so distinct CDR3 sequences, 35% to 50% being singletons. Sequences were obtained from peripheral blood. These receptors all come from an adult man with Graves' ophthalmopathy.

This clonotype came up many times. The J gene is TRBJ1-2, the V gene TRBV24-1; D possibly corresponds to TRBD1 (6 bases). The CDR3 sequence is 13 residues long. Germline assignment: CDR1 KGHDR and CDR2 SFDVKD. Deletions cut 4 bases from V and 3 bases from J, with 8 bases between. The CDR3 DNA is TGTGCCACCAGTGAGAGGACAGACTATGGCTACACCTTC. Its protein is CATSERTDYGYTF.

Only one count was recorded for this clonotype. The final CDR3 position lacks the conserved phenylalanine or tryptophan, pointing to a likely read error. The chain couples TRBV20-1 to TRBJ2-7; tentative D call: TRBD2 (7 bases). Germline lookup yields CDR1 DFQATT and CDR2 SNEGSKA (reference sequence). The CDR3 is 16 amino acids. The CDR3, as DNA: TGCAGTGCTAGACCGCGCGCGTTTCGGGGGGCCTACGGGCAGTACTTA. As protein: CSARPRAFRGAYGQYL.

The gene calls are TRBV4-1 and TRBJ2-7, with D perhaps TRBD2 (6 bases). CDR1 and CDR2 from the germline V gene are MGHRA and YSYEKL. This CDR3 is built from 15 residues. The V gene lost 4 bases and the J gene lost 7 bases, with 20 bases spanning the gap. CDR3 loop: CASSPIDQAGGEQYF. DNA for the CDR3: TGCGCCAGCAGCCCAATAGACCAAGCCGGAGGGGAGCAGTACTTC.

In its sample, this clonotype was seen many times. This chain uses TRBV2 with TRBJ1-1, with D tentatively TRBD1 (5 bases). Germline assignment: CDR1 SNHLY and CDR2 FYNNEI. The V and J ends lost 2 bases and 5 bases respectively, with 12 bases between them. The CDR3 runs 14 residues. The CDR3, as DNA: TGTGCCAGCAGTGAACAGGGAGGTTCGACTGAAGCTTTCTTT. Encoded protein: CASSEQGGSTEAFF.

The rearrangement links TRBV7-9 to TRBJ1-2, with D unclear. Germline loops: CDR1 SEHNR, CDR2 FQNEAQ (reference sequence). The germline V and J ends were trimmed by 5 bases and 8 bases, with 21 bases remaining between them. The CDR3 extends over 15 amino acids. The CDR3 is CASSRADVSVLGYTF. Written as DNA, the CDR3 is TGTGCCAGCAGCCGAGCGGACGTTTCTGTCCTCGGCTACACCTTC.

This clonotype was seen a few times. One end of the junction does not line up with germline, which may come from a read error. The chain combines TRBV7-6 with TRBJ2-7; D is uncertain. CDR3 size: 15 residues. Germline CDR1 and CDR2: SGHVS and FNYEAQ. The CDR3 spells CASSLVGPRHYEQYF. The CDR3 DNA reads TGTGCCAGCAGTTTAGTCGGCCCCCGCCACTACGAGCAGTACTTC.

This clonotype was found many times. The chain links TRBV20-1 to TRBJ1-1; 8 bases fit TRBD1. The CDR3 is made up of 15 amino acids. Germline V CDR1 and CDR2: DFQATT, SNEGSKA (reference sequence). V dropped 3 bases and J dropped 11; count of bases not matched to a gene: 17. The DNA for the CDR3 is TGCAGTGCTAGTAGAGCAGGGGGCGCGTTAAGTGGGGCTTTCTTT. Its translation: CSASRAGGALSGAFF.